This passage covers 25 T cell receptor beta chains from one sample sequenced in a study of blood T cell repertoires in COVID-19. Some clones are missing from TCRdb's copy, which holds only in-frame ones; the method was immunoSEQ multiplex PCR. In the table there are roughly 570,000 clones, roughly nine tenths of which are singletons. The sequencing sample was made of peripheral blood. All receptors derive from a woman in her forties or fifties with COVID-19, enrolled during active disease.

The chain couples TRBV9 to TRBJ1-2, with D possibly TRBD1 on 6 matching bases. The CDR3 contains 15 residues. The germline V gene has CDR1 SGDLS and CDR2 YYNGEE. Trimming shortened V by 5 bases and J by 6 bases, and 20 bases separated the two germline ends. The CDR3 spells CASRHGRGGSHGYTF. DNA of the CDR3: TGTGCCAGCAGGCACGGGAGGGGGGGAAGTCATGGCTACACCTTC. Full variable domain (rest looked up from reference TRBV9 and TRBJ1-2): DSGVTQTPKHLITATGQRVTLRCSPRSGDLSVYWYQQSLDQGLQFLIQYYNGEERAKGNILERFSAQQFPDLHSELNLSSLELGDSALYFCASRHGRGGSHGYTFGSGTRLTVV.

The genes are TRBV29-1 and TRBJ1-1; the D is unclear. This CDR3 comprises 12 residues. V lost 7 bases and J 3 bases, leaving 12 bases between the germline ends. In germline, CDR1 is SQVTM, CDR2 ANQGSEA. CDR3 in amino acids: CSAGRRDTEAFF. The CDR3 region has the DNA TGCAGCGCTGGGAGGAGAGACACTGAAGCTTTCTTT.

This clone appeared once. The J gene is TRBJ2-2, the V gene TRBV12-5; the D gene is possibly TRBD2 (5 bases). CDR1 is LGHNT and CDR2 is FRNRAP in the germline V gene. The CDR3 extends over 13 amino acids. Trimming pared 11 bases from V and 2 bases from J, leaving 12 bases between. The CDR3 region is CASGLFNTGELFF. CDR3 sequence (DNA): TGTGCTTCCGGACTTTTCAACACCGGGGAGCTGTTTTTT.

V and J are TRBV4-1 and TRBJ2-7; D might be TRBD1 (7 bases). Trimming stripped 0 bases from V and 5 bases from J, with 17 bases between. Germline V gene data show CDR1 as MGHRA and CDR2 as YSYEKL. This CDR3 region has 16 residues. CDR3 protein: CASSQESGGGQNEQYF. CDR3 coding DNA: TGCGCCAGCAGCCAAGAGTCAGGAGGGGGCCAAAACGAGCAGTACTTC.

The V gene is TRBV6-1, the J gene TRBJ1-4; D gene uncertain. The V end lost 3 bases, the J end lost 11 bases, and 16 bases lay between the germline ends. Germline-derived CDR1 and CDR2 are MNHNS and SASEGT. The CDR3 is 14 residues long. CDR3 sequence: CASSDTGWVGKLFF. DNA for the CDR3: TGTGCCAGCAGTGACACGGGTTGGGTCGGGAAACTGTTTTTT.

As DNA, the CDR3 is TGTGCCAGCAGCTCCCCGGGGGAGCAAGAGACCCAGTACTTC. Translated: CASSSPGEQETQYF. The J gene is TRBJ2-5, the V gene TRBV6-1; TRBD2 is a possible D gene (6 bases). Trimming pared 6 bases from V and 2 bases from J, leaving 13 bases between. The CDR3 length is 14 residues. The germline V gene encodes CDR1 MNHNS and CDR2 SASEGT.

The genes are TRBV6-1 and TRBJ2-1, with D maybe TRBD2 (5 bases). CDR3 length: 15 residues. V was clipped by 0 bases and J by 9 bases, with 15 bases between them. CDR1 MNHNS and CDR2 SASEGT come from the germline V gene. The CDR3 nucleotides are TGTGCCAGCAGTGAAGCAGGACTTCCGTTGGGTGAGCAGTTCTTC. It yields the protein CASSEAGLPLGEQFF.

J is TRBJ2-7 and V is TRBV12-5, with a weak D call TRBD1 (6 bases). Trimming stripped 5 bases from V and 13 bases from J, with 18 bases between. CDR1 and CDR2 (germline): LGHNT, FRNRAP. This CDR3 is built from 12 residues. The DNA for the CDR3 is TGTGCTAGTGGTCCAGGGGACCGAGATCGTTACTTC. It is translated as CASGPGDRDRYF.

DNA of the CDR3: TGCGCCAGCAGCGGGGGGTCGACCGGGGAGCTGTTTTTT. It translates to CASSGGSTGELFF. The chain joins TRBV10-2 to TRBJ2-2; TRBD2 matches at 7 bases. V was pared by 6 bases and J by 5 bases, with 3 bases of the junction left unmatched. Germline CDR1 WSHSY, CDR2 SAAADI. This CDR3 region has 13 residues.

The V and J genes are TRBV19 and TRBJ2-2, with a tentative D call TRBD2 (5 bases). This CDR3 comprises 14 residues. CDR1 and CDR2 from the germline V gene are LNHDA and SQIVND (reference sequence). V was shortened by 11 bases and J by 1 base, with 14 bases between the two germline ends. CDR3 nucleotide sequence: TGTGCCGCGCGAGAGGGAGAGAACACCGGGGAGCTGTTTTTT. Residues: CAAREGENTGELFF.

The chain employs TRBV27 and TRBJ2-1; D is possibly TRBD1 (6 bases). The CDR3 covers 12 residues. CDR1 and CDR2 from the germline V gene are MNHEY and SMNVEV (reference sequence). V lost 3 bases and J 8 bases, leaving 8 bases between the germline ends. The CDR3 DNA sequence: TGTGCCAGCAGTTTCAGGGGACATGAGCAGTTCTTC. Translating it yields CASSFRGHEQFF.

This clone was picked up a small number of times. This chain uses TRBV5-1 with TRBJ2-2; a possible D gene is TRBD2 (5 bases). CDR3 length: 16 residues. Between the trimmed V and J ends, which lost 5 bases and 3 bases, there was a span of 17 bases. Germline CDR1 and CDR2: SGHRS and YFSETQ. The CDR3 coding sequence is TGCGCCAGCAGGGCTAAAAGGACTTCCTACACCGGGGAGCTGTTTTTT. It codes for CASRAKRTSYTGELFF.

CDR3: CAWNRALQRGYTF. CDR3 DNA: TGTGCCTGGAACCGAGCTCTTCAGCGGGGCTACACCTTC. The V gene is TRBV30, the J gene TRBJ1-2; D gene ambiguous. CDR1 and CDR2 from the germline V gene are GTSNPN and SVGIG (reference sequence). The ends were cut back, 4 bases at V and 8 bases at J, with 17 bases in the middle. This CDR3 has 13 residues.

This clone was counted only a few times. This sequence joins TRBV5-1 and TRBJ2-6; unclear D gene. The CDR3 runs to 17 residues. V shed 0 bases and J shed 1 base, with 11 bases lying between them. From germline, CDR1 is SGHRS and CDR2 YFSETQ. Here the CDR3 DNA reads TGCGCCAGCAGCTTGGAGTCACTCCAATCTGGGGCCAACGTCCTGACTTTC. Encoded protein: CASSLESLQSGANVLTF.

The chain employs TRBV6-5 and TRBJ1-5, with D possibly matching TRBD1 (6 bases). Trimming cost V 5 bases and J 7 bases, with 18 bases left between them. The germline V gene has CDR1 MNHEY and CDR2 SVGAGI. The CDR3 spans 15 residues. For the CDR3, the DNA is TGTGCCAGCAGTCCCCTCAAGGGGGAGACGCAGCCCCAGCATTTT. It specifies CASSPLKGETQPQHF.

The DNA for the CDR3 is TGTGCCAGCAGCTTATGGGGGTCCGGGAGGGTCACTGAAGCTTTCTTT. Residues: CASSLWGSGRVTEAFF. This chain links TRBV7-9 with TRBJ1-1; TRBD1 is a possible D gene (5 bases). Trimming left V 2 bases short and J 4 bases short, with 17 bases between. Looked up from germline, CDR1 is SEHNR and CDR2 is FQNEAQ (reference sequence). The CDR3 has 16 residues.

The chain uses TRBV3-1 (or the pseudogene TRBV3-2) and TRBJ2-1; TRBD2 is a possible D gene (5 bases). Germline lookup yields CDR1 LGHDT and CDR2 YNNKEL (reference sequence). The CDR3 extends over 16 amino acids. The ends were cut back, 3 bases at V and 0 bases at J, with 12 bases in the middle. The CDR3 loop reads CASSQNGESSYNEQFF. CDR3 sequence (DNA): TGTGCCAGCAGCCAGAACGGGGAAAGCTCCTACAATGAGCAGTTCTTC.

The chain couples TRBV4-2 to TRBJ2-5; TRBD2 agrees at 7 bases. V was pared by 8 bases and J by 4 bases, with 4 bases of the junction left unmatched. This CDR3 region has 12 residues. Germline V lookup: CDR1 LGHNA, CDR2 YNFKEQ. The CDR3 sequence: CASGWGGETQYF. The DNA for the CDR3 is TGTGCCAGCGGATGGGGGGGAGAGACCCAGTACTTC.

The chain has TRBV7-2 and TRBJ1-2; 7 bases match TRBD1. The length of the CDR3 is 14 residues. The V gene's germline CDR1 is SGHTA and CDR2 FQGNSA. Trimming removed 6 bases from V and 2 bases from J; junction bases left unmatched: 6. The CDR3 protein is CASRLGRGNYGYTF. DNA for the CDR3: TGTGCCAGCAGGCTAGGCAGGGGGAACTATGGCTACACCTTC.

This rearrangement joins TRBV3-1 (or the pseudogene TRBV3-2) to TRBJ2-2; TRBD1 agrees at 8 bases. Trimming at V came to 1 base and at J to 1 base, leaving 5 bases not matched to a gene. This CDR3 is built from 17 residues. Germline CDR1 LGHDT, CDR2 YNNKEL (reference sequence). The CDR3 loop is CASSQVAGTGNTGELFF. In DNA, the CDR3 is TGTGCCAGCAGCCAAGTGGCCGGGACAGGGAACACCGGGGAGCTGTTTTTT.

This clone was seen a few times. Germline is not matched at one junction end, which may reflect a read error. V usage is TRBV28 and J usage is TRBJ1-4, with D perhaps matching TRBD1 (6 bases). Germline V lookup: CDR1 MDHEN, CDR2 SYDVKM. This CDR3 is built from 12 residues. The CDR3 nucleotides read TGTGCCAGCTGCGAGGGGACACAGACGGTTGTTTTC. It encodes CASCEGTQTVVF.

The V call is TRBV7-6, the J call TRBJ1-4, with no clear D. The germline V and J ends were trimmed by 1 base and 0 bases, with 9 bases remaining between them. There are 16 residues in the CDR3. Germline-derived CDR1 and CDR2 are SGHVS and FNYEAQ. This CDR3 reads CASSLDRGSTNEKLFF. The CDR3 DNA sequence: TGTGCCAGCAGCTTAGATCGGGGTTCAACTAATGAAAAACTGTTTTTT.

This clone was seen only once. The V and J genes are TRBV11-2 and TRBJ1-6, with 11 bases that match TRBD1. The V gene end was trimmed by 5 bases and the J gene end by 9 bases; junction bases not matched to a gene: 6. There are 15 residues in the CDR3. Per the germline V gene, CDR1 is SGHAT and CDR2 is FQNNGV. CDR3: CASSLSGTGGSPLHF. The DNA of the CDR3 is TGTGCCAGCAGCCTATCCGGGACAGGGGGTTCACCCCTCCACTTT.

This chain connects TRBV9 to TRBJ2-3, with D possibly TRBD2 on 6 matching bases. This CDR3 has 16 amino acids. Trimming pared 4 bases from V and 2 bases from J, leaving 17 bases between. Germline loops: CDR1 SGDLS, CDR2 YYNGEE. This chain's CDR3 is CASSPRGRSPTDTQYF. Here the CDR3 DNA reads TGTGCCAGCAGCCCCCGGGGGAGGTCCCCCACAGATACGCAGTATTTT.

The V call is TRBV30, the J call TRBJ1-4; D ambiguous. CDR1 and CDR2 from the germline V gene are GTSNPN and SVGIG (reference sequence). The ends were cut back, 5 bases at V and 8 bases at J, with 18 bases in the middle. The CDR3 covers 14 residues. CDR3 sequence reads: CAWERSGRYEKLFF. The DNA of the CDR3 is TGTGCCTGGGAACGGAGCGGGAGATACGAAAAACTGTTTTTT. Filled out from reference TRBV30 and TRBJ1-4, the complete variable domain reads SQTIHQWPATLVQPVGSPLSLECTVEGTSNPNLYWYRQAAGRGLQLLFYSVGIGQISSEVPQNLSASRPQDRQFILSSKKLLLSDSGFYLCAWERSGRYEKLFFGSGTQLSVL.